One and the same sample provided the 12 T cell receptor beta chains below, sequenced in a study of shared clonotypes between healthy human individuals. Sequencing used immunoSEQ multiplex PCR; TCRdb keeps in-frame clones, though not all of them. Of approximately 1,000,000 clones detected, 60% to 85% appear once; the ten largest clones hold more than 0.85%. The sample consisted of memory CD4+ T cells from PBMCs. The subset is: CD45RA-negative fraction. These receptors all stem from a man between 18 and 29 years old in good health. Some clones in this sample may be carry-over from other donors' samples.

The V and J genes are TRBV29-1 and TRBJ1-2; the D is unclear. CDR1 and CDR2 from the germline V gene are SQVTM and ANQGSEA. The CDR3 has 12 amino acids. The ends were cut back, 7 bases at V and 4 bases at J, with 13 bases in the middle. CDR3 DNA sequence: TGCAGCGCTCAACGTGGCGGCTATGGCTACACCTTC. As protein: CSAQRGGYGYTF.

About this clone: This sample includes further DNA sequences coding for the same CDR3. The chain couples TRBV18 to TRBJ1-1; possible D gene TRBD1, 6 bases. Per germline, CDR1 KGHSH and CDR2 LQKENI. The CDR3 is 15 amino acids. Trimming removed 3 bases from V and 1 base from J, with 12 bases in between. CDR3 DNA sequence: TGTGCCAGCTCACCCCAACAGGGTGCGAACACTGAAGCTTTCTTT. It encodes CASSPQQGANTEAFF.

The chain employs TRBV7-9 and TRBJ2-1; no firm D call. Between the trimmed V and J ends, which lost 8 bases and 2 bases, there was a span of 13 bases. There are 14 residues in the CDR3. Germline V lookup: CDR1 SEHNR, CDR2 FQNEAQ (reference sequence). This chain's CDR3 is CASAFMGPYNEQFF. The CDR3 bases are TGTGCCAGCGCTTTTATGGGCCCCTACAATGAGCAGTTCTTC.

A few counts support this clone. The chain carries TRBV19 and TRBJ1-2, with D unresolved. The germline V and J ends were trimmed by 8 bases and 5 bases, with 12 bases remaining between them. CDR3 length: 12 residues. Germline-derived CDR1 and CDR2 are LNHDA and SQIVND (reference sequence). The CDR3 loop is CASGVGGYGYTF. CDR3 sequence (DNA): TGTGCCAGTGGTGTCGGAGGGTATGGCTACACCTTC. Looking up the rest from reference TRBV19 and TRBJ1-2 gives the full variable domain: DGGITQSPKYLFRKEGQNVTLSCEQNLNHDAMYWYRQDPGQGLRLIYYSQIVNDFQKGDIAEGYSVSREKKESFPLTVTSAQKNPTAFYLCASGVGGYGYTFGSGTRLTVV.

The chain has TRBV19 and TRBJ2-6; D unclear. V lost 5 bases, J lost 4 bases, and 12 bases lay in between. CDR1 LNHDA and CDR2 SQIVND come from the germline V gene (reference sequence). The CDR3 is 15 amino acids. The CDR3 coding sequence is TGTGCCAGTAGTTTAGTCGGACCCGGGGCCAACGTCCTGACTTTC. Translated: CASSLVGPGANVLTF.

CDR3 sequence reads: CASSLRDTSYIQYF. Written as DNA, the CDR3 is TGTGCCAGCAGCTTGCGGGATACGTCGTACATTCAGTACTTC. V and J are TRBV5-5 and TRBJ2-4; D possibly corresponds to TRBD2 (5 bases). Germline loops: CDR1 SGHKS, CDR2 YYEKEE (reference sequence). This CDR3 contains 14 residues. V lost 1 base and J 8 bases, leaving 13 bases between the germline ends. Full variable domain (missing parts from reference TRBV5-5 and TRBJ2-4): DAGVTQSPTHLIKTRGQQVTLRCSPISGHKSVSWYQQVLGQGPQFIFQYYEKEERGRGNFPDRFSARQFPNYSSELNVNALLLGDSALYLCASSLRDTSYIQYFGAGTRLSVL.

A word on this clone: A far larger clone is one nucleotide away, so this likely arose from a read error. In DNA form, the CDR3 reads TGTGCCAGCAGTCACAGGCGGGAGGTTCCCAATGAGCAGTTCTTC. This gives the protein CASSHRREVPNEQFF. This sequence joins TRBV6-1 and TRBJ2-1; 8 positions agree with TRBD2. The CDR3 runs to 15 residues. The germline V gene has CDR1 MNHNS and CDR2 SASEGT. The junction had 9 bases not matched to a gene; V was cut back by 5 bases and J by 6 bases.

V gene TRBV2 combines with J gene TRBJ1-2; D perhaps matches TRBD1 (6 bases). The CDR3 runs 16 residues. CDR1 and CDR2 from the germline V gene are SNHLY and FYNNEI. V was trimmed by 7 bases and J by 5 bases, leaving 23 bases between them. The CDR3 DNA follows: TGTGCCAGCAACCCGGCGCAGGGGTCGCAAGGATATGGCTACACCTTC. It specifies CASNPAQGSQGYGYTF.

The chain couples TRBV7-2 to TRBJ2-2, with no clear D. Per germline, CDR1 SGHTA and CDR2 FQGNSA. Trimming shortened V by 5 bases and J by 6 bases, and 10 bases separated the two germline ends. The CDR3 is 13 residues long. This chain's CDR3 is CASSRPAPGELFF. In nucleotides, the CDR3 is TGTGCCAGCAGCCGCCCGGCCCCCGGGGAGCTGTTTTTT.

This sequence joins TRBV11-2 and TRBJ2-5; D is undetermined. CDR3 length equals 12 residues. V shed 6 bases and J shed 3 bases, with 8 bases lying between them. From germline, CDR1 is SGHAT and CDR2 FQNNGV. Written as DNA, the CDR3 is TGTGCCAGCAGGCGACTGGAAGAGACCCAGTACTTC. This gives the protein CASRRLEETQYF.

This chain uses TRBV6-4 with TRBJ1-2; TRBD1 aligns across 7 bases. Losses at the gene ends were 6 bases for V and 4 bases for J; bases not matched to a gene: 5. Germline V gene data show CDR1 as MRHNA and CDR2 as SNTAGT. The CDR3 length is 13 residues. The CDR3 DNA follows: TGTGCCAGCAGGGCGGGACAGTCCTATGGCTACACCTTC. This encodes CASRAGQSYGYTF.

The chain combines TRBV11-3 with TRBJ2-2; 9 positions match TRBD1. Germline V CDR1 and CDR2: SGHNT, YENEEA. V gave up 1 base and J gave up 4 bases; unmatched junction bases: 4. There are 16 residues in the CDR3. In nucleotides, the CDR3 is TGTGCCAGCAGCTTAGGCGGGGACAGGGCCACCGGGGAGCTGTTTTTT. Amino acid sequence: CASSLGGDRATGELFF.